The 26 T cell receptor beta chains below come from one sample, sequenced in a study of T cells in Graves' hyperthyroidism and ophthalmopathy. The investigators amplified TCR beta CDR3 regions from RNA transcripts. The HTBI primer set drove a first-round RT-PCR of the TCR CDR3. TCRdb reanalysed the multiplex PCR reads using MiXCR and keeps one entry per CDR3 protein. Found here are 300,000 to 500,000 distinct CDR3 sequences, about 15% of them singletons; the top ten hold about 31%. Source material: blood. These receptors originate from a woman in her twenties or thirties with Graves' hyperthyroidism.

Ten or more counts support this clonotype. DNA for the CDR3: TGTGCCAGCAGTGAAGCGCAGACCGCCCGGGGGCCCCAGCATTTT. It codes for CASSEAQTARGPQHF. This sequence joins TRBV2 and TRBJ1-5; D not certain. The CDR3 consists of 15 residues. With 0 bases removed from V and 9 bases from J, the gap between germline ends came to 15 bases. Germline CDR1 is SNHLY and CDR2 is FYNNEI. The full variable domain, with the rest looked up from reference TRBV2 and TRBJ1-5, is EPEVTQTPSHQVTQMGQEVILRCVPISNHLYFYWYRQILGQKVEFLVSFYNNEISEKSEIFDDQFSVERPDGSNFTLKIRSTKLEDSAMYFCASSEAQTARGPQHFGDGTRLSIL.

This clonotype came up many times. For the CDR3, the DNA is TGTGCCAGCAGTTCGGACAGCCGCGAGCAGTACTTC. This sequence encodes CASSSDSREQYF. This sequence joins TRBV28 and TRBJ2-7, with D perhaps matching TRBD1 (6 bases). V lost 4 bases and J lost 6, with 10 bases in between. CDR3 size: 12 residues. CDR1 and CDR2 from the germline V gene are MDHEN and SYDVKM.

The chain carries TRBV19 and TRBJ2-2; 10 nucleotides line up with TRBD2. The CDR3 has 12 amino acids. The junction had 3 bases not matched to a gene; V was cut back by 10 bases and J by 7 bases. Germline-derived CDR1 and CDR2 are LNHDA and SQIVND (reference sequence). The DNA for the CDR3 is TGTGCCACCAGGACTAGCGGCGGGGAGCTGTTTTTT. It yields the protein CATRTSGGELFF.

A remark on this clonotype: A much larger clonotype is one base distant, so this may be a read error. This chain links TRBV6-2 or TRBV6-3 with TRBJ2-5; 7 bases are shared with TRBD1. The CDR3 consists of 15 residues. Germline CDR1 and CDR2: MNHEY and SVGEGT. The CDR3 DNA sequence: TGTGCCAGCAGTGACTCCGGGACAGTAAAAGAGTCCCAGTACTTC. Amino acid sequence: CASSDSGTVKESQYF.

The chain carries TRBV14 and TRBJ1-2; the D gene is possibly TRBD1 (6 bases). CDR1 is SGHDN, CDR2 FVKESK, per germline. V gave up 0 bases and J gave up 5 bases, with 16 bases separating them. The CDR3 has 16 residues. For the CDR3, the DNA is TGTGCCAGCAGCCAAGATCTCTGGGGACAAGGATATGGCTACACCTTC. This encodes CASSQDLWGQGYGYTF. Variable domain in full (rest from reference TRBV14 and TRBJ1-2): EAGVTQFPSHSVIEKGQTVTLRCDPISGHDNLYWYRRVMGKEIKFLLHFVKESKQDESGMPNNRFLAERTGGTYSTLKVQPAELEDSGVYFCASSQDLWGQGYGYTFGSGTRLTVV.

Ten or more counts support this clonotype. The V and J genes are TRBV5-1 and TRBJ1-1, with TRBD1 matching over 9 bases. CDR3 length equals 16 residues. Per germline, CDR1 SGHRS and CDR2 YFSETQ. The junction had 3 bases not matched to a gene; V was cut back by 0 bases and J by 0 bases. CDR3 bases: TGCGCCAGCAGCTTGGTACAGGGGGCCTTGAACACTGAAGCTTTCTTT. Residues: CASSLVQGALNTEAFF.

The chain carries TRBV9 and TRBJ1-4; 9 nucleotides line up with TRBD1. CDR1 is SGDLS and CDR2 is YYNGEE in the germline V gene. Trimming at V came to 2 bases and at J to 6 bases, leaving 2 bases not matched to a gene. This CDR3 is 14 amino acids long. The CDR3 DNA reads as TGTGCCAGCAGCGTGGGACAGGGTTATGAAAAACTGTTTTTT. Translated: CASSVGQGYEKLFF.

The V call is TRBV7-8, the J call TRBJ2-5; D possibly matches TRBD1 or TRBD2 (5 bases each). V was clipped by 8 bases and J by 4 bases, with 11 bases between them. Germline CDR1 SGHVS, CDR2 FQNEAQ. The CDR3 length is 12 residues. The CDR3 loop is CASWGRRETQYF. The CDR3 DNA is TGTGCCAGCTGGGGACGTCGAGAGACCCAGTACTTC.

This clonotype appeared many times. The chain joins TRBV6-1 to TRBJ2-3, with 7 bases fitting TRBD1. The CDR3 is 15 amino acids. J gave up 1 base and V 6 bases, and 7 bases lay outside the gene matches. Germline V lookup: CDR1 MNHNS, CDR2 SASEGT. CDR3 nucleotide sequence: TGTGCCAGCAGACCGACAGGGTCCCGCACAGATACGCAGTATTTT. Translated: CASRPTGSRTDTQYF.

There are many counts of this clonotype. The genes are TRBV7-2 and TRBJ2-3; TRBD1 is a possible D gene (6 bases). Trimming pared 5 bases from V and 5 bases from J, leaving 17 bases between. The CDR3 sequence is 15 residues long. Germline CDR1 is SGHTA and CDR2 is FQGNSA. CDR3 in DNA: TGTGCCAGCAGCCAGGACAGCGCCCAGGGAGATACGCAGTATTTT. It encodes CASSQDSAQGDTQYF.

This clonotype was seen a few times. The chain links TRBV12-3 or TRBV12-4 to TRBJ2-7; D possibly corresponds to TRBD2 (5 bases). There are 15 residues in the CDR3. Trimming took off 1 base at V and 5 bases at J, with 15 bases between the two ends. CDR3 nucleotide sequence: TGTGCCAGCAGTTTAGGCCAGTGGGTCGGGAACGAGCAGTACTTC. Amino acid sequence: CASSLGQWVGNEQYF.

This clonotype occurred many times. This sequence joins TRBV11-2 and TRBJ2-1; tentative D call: TRBD2 (6 bases). Germline CDR1 reads SGHAT; CDR2 reads FQNNGV. The CDR3 sequence is 14 residues long. Trimming removed 5 bases at V and 8 bases at J, with 16 bases between. The CDR3 loop reads CASSARLVLDEQFF. In DNA form, the CDR3 reads TGTGCCAGCAGCGCCCGACTAGTTCTCGATGAGCAGTTCTTC.

The table lists this clonotype with many counts. V gene TRBV12-3 or TRBV12-4 combines with J gene TRBJ2-5, with 12 bases that match TRBD2. This CDR3 spans 15 amino acids. The V and J ends lost 7 bases and 5 bases, in that order; junction bases with no gene match: 8. The CDR3 loop is CASTARTSGTETQYF. CDR3 bases: TGTGCCAGCACCGCGAGGACTAGCGGGACGGAGACCCAGTACTTC.

In its sample, this clonotype was seen many times. V and J are TRBV27 and TRBJ2-3, with 9 bases lining up with TRBD2. Per the germline V gene, CDR1 is MNHEY and CDR2 is SMNVEV (reference sequence). Trimming cost V 3 bases and J 6 bases; bases outside gene matches: 7. There are 15 residues in the CDR3. The CDR3 coding sequence is TGTGCCAGCAGTTTTTTTCCGCTAGCGGGGGATACGCAGTATTTT. It yields the protein CASSFFPLAGDTQYF.

V and J are TRBV5-1 and TRBJ2-5; D is perhaps TRBD1 (6 bases). Germline V CDR1 and CDR2: SGHRS, YFSETQ. The CDR3 runs 14 residues. Trimming removed 4 bases at V and 5 bases at J, with 15 bases between. The CDR3 reads CASSAAGTRETQYF. The DNA of the CDR3 is TGCGCCAGCAGCGCAGCAGGGACACGGGAGACCCAGTACTTC. Drawing the rest from reference TRBV5-1 and TRBJ2-5, the complete variable domain is KAGVTQTPRYLIKTRGQQVTLSCSPISGHRSVSWYQQTPGQGLQFLFEYFSETQRNKGNFPGRFSGRQFSNSRSEMNVSTLELGDSALYLCASSAAGTRETQYFGPGTRLLVL.

V and J are TRBV28 and TRBJ1-2; possible D gene TRBD1, 5 bases. The CDR3 has 17 amino acids. Germline CDR1 and CDR2: MDHEN and SYDVKM. Trimming stripped 5 bases from V and 3 bases from J, with 22 bases between. CDR3 region: CASSPVWGDRTDYGYTF. CDR3 bases: TGTGCCAGCAGTCCTGTGTGGGGGGACCGTACGGACTATGGCTACACCTTC.

This clonotype occurred a few times. This chain connects TRBV10-1 to TRBJ1-4; D not certain. The V gene's germline CDR1 is WNHNN and CDR2 SYGVQD (reference sequence). The CDR3 loop spans 13 amino acids. Trimming cost V 2 bases and J 8 bases, with 9 bases left between them. The CDR3: CASSEPRNEKLFF. The CDR3 bases are TGCGCCAGCAGTGAGCCGAGAAACGAAAAACTGTTTTTT.

The gene calls are TRBV9 and TRBJ2-5; 9 positions match TRBD1. Germline V gene sequence: CDR1 SGDLS, CDR2 YYNGEE. The CDR3 totals 14 residues. With 3 bases clipped from V and 6 bases from J, the junction kept 6 bases outside the gene matches. DNA for the CDR3: TGTGCCAGCAGCGACGGGACAGGGCGGAAGACCCAGTACTTC. Amino acids: CASSDGTGRKTQYF.

This clonotype was detected many times. This chain connects TRBV28 to TRBJ2-2; D gene ambiguous. The V gene's germline CDR1 is MDHEN and CDR2 SYDVKM. V lost 3 bases to trimming and J lost 2 bases, with 10 bases between them. CDR3 length equals 15 residues. The CDR3 sequence is CASSFSAVNTGELFF. CDR3 nucleotide sequence: TGTGCCAGCAGTTTCTCCGCCGTCAACACCGGGGAGCTGTTTTTT.

This chain connects TRBV5-1 to TRBJ2-7; 7 bases are a match to TRBD2. CDR1 and CDR2 from the germline V gene are SGHRS and YFSETQ. V was pared by 3 bases and J by 2 bases, with 5 bases of the junction left unmatched. The CDR3 runs to 14 residues. The CDR3 sequence: CASSWGGDPYEQYF. DNA for the CDR3: TGCGCCAGCAGCTGGGGAGGGGACCCCTACGAGCAGTACTTC. Based on the CDR3 plus reference TRBV5-1 and TRBJ2-7, the full variable domain is KAGVTQTPRYLIKTRGQQVTLSCSPISGHRSVSWYQQTPGQGLQFLFEYFSETQRNKGNFPGRFSGRQFSNSRSEMNVSTLELGDSALYLCASSWGGDPYEQYFGPGTRLTVT.

This clonotype turned up a few times. This chain links TRBV29-1 with TRBJ2-2; the match to TRBD2 covers 7 bases. Trimming at V came to 1 base and at J to 5 bases, leaving 4 bases not matched to a gene. Per the germline V gene, CDR1 is SQVTM and CDR2 is ANQGSEA. The CDR3 is 14 amino acids. Here the CDR3 DNA reads TGCAGCGTTGAAGGCCTAGCGGAGACCGGGGAGCTGTTTTTT. Translation: CSVEGLAETGELFF.

This clonotype was found many times. The gene calls are TRBV18 and TRBJ2-4; TRBD1 might be the D (5 bases). V shed 3 bases and J shed 1 base, with 10 bases lying between them. Germline CDR1 is KGHSH and CDR2 is LQKENI. This CDR3 contains 15 residues. CDR3 bases: TGTGCCAGCTCACCCCAGGCAGGGGCCAAAAACATTCAGTACTTC. Amino acids: CASSPQAGAKNIQYF.

The chain combines TRBV30 with TRBJ2-6; 10 bases are shared with TRBD1. Unmatched junction bases numbered 10, after V lost 0 bases and J lost 5 bases. Germline V gene sequence: CDR1 GTSNPN, CDR2 SVGIG (reference sequence). The CDR3 is 18 residues long. This CDR3 reads CAWSVLGTGARWANVLTF. The CDR3 region has the DNA TGTGCCTGGAGTGTACTGGGGACAGGGGCACGCTGGGCCAACGTCCTGACTTTC.

The V call is TRBV10-1, the J call TRBJ2-7; D remains unclear. The CDR3 has 12 residues. V was pared by 3 bases and J by 3 bases, with 6 bases between. The germline V gene encodes CDR1 WNHNN and CDR2 SYGVQD (reference sequence). Here the CDR3 DNA reads TGCGCCAGCAGTGAAGGGTTCTACGAGCAGTACTTC. Its translation is CASSEGFYEQYF.

Only a few counts were recorded for this clonotype. The chain carries TRBV3-1 and TRBJ1-4, with a possible D match to TRBD1 (6 bases). Between the trimmed V and J ends, which lost 3 bases and 9 bases, there was a span of 17 bases. Looked up from germline, CDR1 is LGHDT and CDR2 is YNNKEL (reference sequence). The CDR3 consists of 15 residues. CDR3 bases: TGTGCCAGCAGCCATCGAACAGGGTCGGCCAAAAAACTGTTTTTT. It is translated as CASSHRTGSAKKLFF.

The table lists this clonotype with many counts. The chain is built from TRBV20-1 and TRBJ2-5, with TRBD2 matching over 8 bases. Trimming at V came to 5 bases and at J to 2 bases, leaving 16 bases not matched to a gene. The CDR3 is 17 residues long. The germline CDR1 and CDR2 sequences are DFQATT and SNEGSKA (reference sequence). The CDR3 region is CSAAPRGLAGKQETQYF. CDR3 bases: TGCAGTGCTGCCCCCCGCGGCCTAGCGGGCAAACAAGAGACCCAGTACTTC.